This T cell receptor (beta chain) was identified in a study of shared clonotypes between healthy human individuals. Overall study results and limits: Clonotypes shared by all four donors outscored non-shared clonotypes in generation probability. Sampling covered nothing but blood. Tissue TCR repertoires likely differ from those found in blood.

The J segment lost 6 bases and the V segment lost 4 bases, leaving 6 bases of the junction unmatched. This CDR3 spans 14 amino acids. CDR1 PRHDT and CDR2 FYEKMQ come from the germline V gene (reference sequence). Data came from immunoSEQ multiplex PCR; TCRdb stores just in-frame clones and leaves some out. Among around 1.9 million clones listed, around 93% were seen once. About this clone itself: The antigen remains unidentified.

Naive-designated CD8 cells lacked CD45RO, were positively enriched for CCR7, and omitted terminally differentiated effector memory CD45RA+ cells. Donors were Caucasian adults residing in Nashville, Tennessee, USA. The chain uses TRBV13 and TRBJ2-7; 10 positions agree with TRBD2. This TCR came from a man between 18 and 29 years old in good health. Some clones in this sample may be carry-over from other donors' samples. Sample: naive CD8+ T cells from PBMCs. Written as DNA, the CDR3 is TGTGCCAGCAGCTCAAGCGGGAGGGCCTTCGAGCAGTACTTC. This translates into CASSSSGRAFEQYF.